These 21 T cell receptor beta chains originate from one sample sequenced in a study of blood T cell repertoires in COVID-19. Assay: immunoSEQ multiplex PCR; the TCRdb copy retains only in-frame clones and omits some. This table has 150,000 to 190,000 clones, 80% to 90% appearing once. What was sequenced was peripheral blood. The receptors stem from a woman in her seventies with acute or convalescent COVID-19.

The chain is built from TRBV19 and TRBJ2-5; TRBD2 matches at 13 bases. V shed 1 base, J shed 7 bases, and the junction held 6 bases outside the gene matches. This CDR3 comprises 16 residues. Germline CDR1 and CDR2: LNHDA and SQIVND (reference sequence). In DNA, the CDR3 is TGTGCCAGTAGTATAGGGACTAGCGGGGGAACTAGGACCCAGTACTTC. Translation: CASSIGTSGGTRTQYF.

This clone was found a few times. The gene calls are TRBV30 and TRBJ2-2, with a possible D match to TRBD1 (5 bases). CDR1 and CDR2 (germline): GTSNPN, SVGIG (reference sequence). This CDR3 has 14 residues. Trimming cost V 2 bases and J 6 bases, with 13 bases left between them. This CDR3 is CAWSQAGHAGELFF. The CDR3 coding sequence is TGTGCCTGGAGTCAGGCAGGGCACGCCGGGGAGCTGTTTTTT.

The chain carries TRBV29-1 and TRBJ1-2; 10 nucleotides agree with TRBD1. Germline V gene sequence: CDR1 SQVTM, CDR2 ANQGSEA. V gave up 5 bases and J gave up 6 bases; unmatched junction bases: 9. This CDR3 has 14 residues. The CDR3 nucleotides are TGCAGCGTTAGTACCACCGGGACAGGGGATGGCTACACCTTC. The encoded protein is CSVSTTGTGDGYTF.

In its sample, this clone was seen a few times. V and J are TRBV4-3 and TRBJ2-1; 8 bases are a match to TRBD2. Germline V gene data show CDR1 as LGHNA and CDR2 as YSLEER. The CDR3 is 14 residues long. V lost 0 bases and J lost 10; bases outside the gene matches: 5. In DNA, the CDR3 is TGCGCCAGCAGCCAAGAAAAGGGCGGGGGGGAGCAGTTCTTC. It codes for CASSQEKGGGEQFF.

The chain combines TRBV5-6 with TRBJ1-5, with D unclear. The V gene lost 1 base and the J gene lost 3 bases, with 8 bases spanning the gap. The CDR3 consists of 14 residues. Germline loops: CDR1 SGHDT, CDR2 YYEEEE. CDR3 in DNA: TGTGCCAGCAGCTTGTCCGGTTTCAATCAGCCCCAGCATTTT. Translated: CASSLSGFNQPQHF.

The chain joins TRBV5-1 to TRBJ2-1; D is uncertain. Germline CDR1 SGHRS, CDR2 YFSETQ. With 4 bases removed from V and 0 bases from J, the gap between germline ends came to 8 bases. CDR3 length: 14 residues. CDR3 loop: CASSELISYNEQFF. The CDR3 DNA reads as TGCGCCAGCAGCGAACTAATCTCCTACAATGAGCAGTTCTTC.

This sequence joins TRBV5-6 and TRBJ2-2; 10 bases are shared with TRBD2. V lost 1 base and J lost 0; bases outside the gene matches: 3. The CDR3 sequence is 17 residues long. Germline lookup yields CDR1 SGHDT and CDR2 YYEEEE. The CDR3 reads CASSLPSGGANTGELFF. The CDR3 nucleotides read TGTGCCAGCAGCTTGCCTAGCGGGGGCGCGAACACCGGGGAGCTGTTTTTT.

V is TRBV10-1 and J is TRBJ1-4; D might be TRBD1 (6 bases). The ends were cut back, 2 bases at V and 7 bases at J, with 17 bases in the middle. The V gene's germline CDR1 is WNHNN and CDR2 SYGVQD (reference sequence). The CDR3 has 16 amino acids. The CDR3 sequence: CASSEARDNDGEKLFF. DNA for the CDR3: TGCGCCAGCAGTGAGGCCAGGGACAACGATGGTGAAAAACTGTTTTTT.

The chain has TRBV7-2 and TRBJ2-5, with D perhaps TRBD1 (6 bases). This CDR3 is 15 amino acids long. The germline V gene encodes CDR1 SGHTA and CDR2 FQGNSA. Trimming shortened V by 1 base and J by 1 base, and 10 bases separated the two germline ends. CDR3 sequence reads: CASSLVTGRQETQYF. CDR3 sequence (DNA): TGTGCCAGCAGCTTAGTAACAGGGCGCCAAGAGACCCAGTACTTC.

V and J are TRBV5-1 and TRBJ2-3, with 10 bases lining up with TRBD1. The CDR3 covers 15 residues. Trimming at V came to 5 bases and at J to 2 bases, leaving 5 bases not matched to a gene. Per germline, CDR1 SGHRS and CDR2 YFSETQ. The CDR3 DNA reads TGCGCCAGCAGGGTGGGACAGGGGAACACAGATACGCAGTATTTT. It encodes CASRVGQGNTDTQYF.

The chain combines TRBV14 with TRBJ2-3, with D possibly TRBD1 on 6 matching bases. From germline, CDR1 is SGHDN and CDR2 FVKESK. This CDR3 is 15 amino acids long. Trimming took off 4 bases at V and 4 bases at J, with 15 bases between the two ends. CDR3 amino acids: CASSPWTARSDTQYF. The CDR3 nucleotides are TGTGCCAGCAGCCCGTGGACAGCCAGGTCAGATACGCAGTATTTT. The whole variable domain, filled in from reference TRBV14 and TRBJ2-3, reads EAGVTQFPSHSVIEKGQTVTLRCDPISGHDNLYWYRRVMGKEIKFLLHFVKESKQDESGMPNNRFLAERTGGTYSTLKVQPAELEDSGVYFCASSPWTARSDTQYFGPGTRLTVL.

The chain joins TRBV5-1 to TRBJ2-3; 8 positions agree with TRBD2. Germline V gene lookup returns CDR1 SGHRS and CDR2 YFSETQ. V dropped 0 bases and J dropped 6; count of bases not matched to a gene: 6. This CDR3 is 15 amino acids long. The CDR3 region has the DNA TGCGCCAGCAGCTTGGCGGCGGGAGGTCCCGATACGCAGTATTTT. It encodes CASSLAAGGPDTQYF.

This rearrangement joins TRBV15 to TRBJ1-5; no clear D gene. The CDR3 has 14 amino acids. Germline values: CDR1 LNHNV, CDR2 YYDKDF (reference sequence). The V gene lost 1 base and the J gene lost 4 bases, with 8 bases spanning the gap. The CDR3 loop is CATSRGRGNQPQHF. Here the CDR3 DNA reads TGTGCCACCAGCAGAGGTAGAGGGAATCAGCCCCAGCATTTT.

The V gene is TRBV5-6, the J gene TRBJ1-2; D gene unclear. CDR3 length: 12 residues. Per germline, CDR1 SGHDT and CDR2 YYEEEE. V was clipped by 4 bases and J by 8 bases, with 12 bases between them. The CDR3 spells CASSLYMVGYTF. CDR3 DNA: TGTGCCAGCAGCCTATATATGGTCGGCTACACCTTC.

The CDR3 reads CASRHRYRDIGGLAGLDTEAFF. The CDR3 nucleotides are TGTGCCAGTAGACACAGATACCGGGACATAGGGGGACTAGCTGGGCTAGACACTGAAGCTTTCTTT. V and J are TRBV19 and TRBJ1-1, with D tentatively TRBD1 (6 bases). This CDR3 has 22 amino acids. Deletions cut 6 bases from V and 3 bases from J, with 38 bases between. Germline V gene sequence: CDR1 LNHDA, CDR2 SQIVND (reference sequence).

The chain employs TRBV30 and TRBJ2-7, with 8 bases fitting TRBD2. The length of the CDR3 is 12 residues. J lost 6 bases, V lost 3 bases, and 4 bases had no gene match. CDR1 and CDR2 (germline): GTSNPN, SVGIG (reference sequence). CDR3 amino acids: CAWRRAGVEQYF. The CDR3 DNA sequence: TGTGCCTGGAGGAGAGCGGGGGTCGAGCAGTACTTC.

The CDR3, as DNA: TGTGCCAGCAGCTTTCGGATGGTGGGGACAGGGATCTACGAGCAGTACGTC. Its protein is CASSFRMVGTGIYEQYV. The V and J genes are TRBV9 and TRBJ2-7, with 9 bases matching TRBD1. This CDR3 contains 17 residues. Germline V gene lookup returns CDR1 SGDLS and CDR2 YYNGEE. The V gene end was trimmed by 4 bases and the J gene end by 3 bases; junction bases not matched to a gene: 14.

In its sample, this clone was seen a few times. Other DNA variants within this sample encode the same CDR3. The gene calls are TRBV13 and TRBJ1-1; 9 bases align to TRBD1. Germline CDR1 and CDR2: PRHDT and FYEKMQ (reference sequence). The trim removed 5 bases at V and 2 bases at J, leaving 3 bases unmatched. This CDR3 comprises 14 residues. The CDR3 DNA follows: TGTGCCAGCAGCCTGGGACAGGGTAACACTGAAGCTTTCTTT. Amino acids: CASSLGQGNTEAFF.

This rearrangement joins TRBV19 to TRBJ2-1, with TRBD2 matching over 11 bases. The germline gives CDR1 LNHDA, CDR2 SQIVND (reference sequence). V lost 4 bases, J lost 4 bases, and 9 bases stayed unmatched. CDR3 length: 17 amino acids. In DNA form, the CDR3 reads TGTGCCAGTAGTAAAGCTAGCGGGGGGAGGAGTTACAATGAGCAGTTCTTC. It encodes CASSKASGGRSYNEQFF.

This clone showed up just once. As DNA, the CDR3 is TGTGCCAGCAGCCTAAGACAGGGAGCCGGCTATGGCTACACCTTC. This gives the protein CASSLRQGAGYGYTF. The chain uses TRBV13 and TRBJ1-2; 7 bases align to TRBD1. The junction had 10 bases not matched to a gene; V was cut back by 5 bases and J by 4 bases. The CDR3 extends over 15 amino acids. Looked up from germline, CDR1 is PRHDT and CDR2 is FYEKMQ (reference sequence).

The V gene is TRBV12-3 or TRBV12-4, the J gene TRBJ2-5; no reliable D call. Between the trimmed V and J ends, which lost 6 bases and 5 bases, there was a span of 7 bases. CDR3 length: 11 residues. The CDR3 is CASSPRETQYF. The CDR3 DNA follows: TGTGCCAGCAGCCCCAGGGAGACCCAGTACTTC.